The present entry profiles one T cell receptor (beta chain) with its context. Per the original data handling: The authors estimated nucleated cell counts from reference gene primer amplification. Libraries were prepared by immunoSEQ multiplex PCR; TCRdb keeps only in-frame clonotypes and omits some of them. That table gives V, J and clone size, and the DNA gave D and trimming. Altogether 200,000 to 250,000 clones are present, about four fifths being singletons, with the ten largest covering 4.7%. This sample was taken from a study of blood T cell repertoires in COVID-19. Study-wide context: Donors in the United States, Italy and Spain gave samples during acute or convalescent COVID-19. T cells, B-cell-depleted T cells, or PBMCs supplied cDNA or gDNA.

V was clipped by 6 bases and J by 9 bases, with 18 bases between them. From germline, CDR1 is WSHSY and CDR2 SAAADI. The CDR3 runs to 14 residues. The clonotype comes from a woman in her seventies with acute or convalescent COVID-19. Sequenced sample: peripheral blood. The chain couples TRBV10-2 to TRBJ2-1; D gene ambiguous. CDR3 DNA sequence: TGCGCCAGCAGCTGGGCCCCTCAGGAAGGTGAGCAGTTCTTC. Its protein is CASSWAPQEGEQFF.